Below, one T cell receptor beta chain is given with its context. This sample stems from a study of identifying expanded T cells in peripheral blood. The repertoire was sequenced with immunoSEQ multiplex PCR; TCRdb's copy has only in-frame clones and lacks some. The sample lists more than 55,000 clones, 80% to 90% occurring once. With 0 bases removed from V and 3 bases from J, the gap between germline ends came to 6 bases. CDR3 length: 15 residues. CDR1 and CDR2 from the germline V gene are MRHNA and SNTAGT. Sequenced sample: blood. This receptor was taken from a person aged 18 to 69 in good health. V and J are TRBV6-4 and TRBJ2-6; possibly TRBD1 for D (5 bases). The CDR3 reads CASSDSQGGANVLTF. The CDR3, as DNA: TGTGCCAGCAGTGACTCGCAGGGTGGGGCCAACGTCCTGACTTTC.